This TCR beta chain was recorded in a study of early T cells in non-severe SARS-CoV-2 infection. This CDR3 contains 12 residues. Germline lookup yields CDR1 LGHNA and CDR2 YNFKEQ. V lost 3 bases to trimming and J lost 9 bases, with 8 bases between them. Each CDR3 protein gets one entry after TCRdb re-called the 5' RACE reads with MiXCR. The sample includes tens of thousands of distinct CDR3 sequences, 6.2% of them seen just once. Sequences were obtained from whole blood. This TCR was recovered from an adult who was a healthcare worker with PCR-confirmed SARS-CoV-2 infection or an uninfected control (not recorded which). This chain connects TRBV4-2 to TRBJ2-2; D ambiguous. The CDR3 protein is CASSHSERELFF. The CDR3, as DNA: TGTGCCAGCAGCCATTCCGAGCGGGAGCTGTTTTTT.